The present T cell receptor beta chain was sequenced within a study of radiotherapy plus CTLA-4 blockade in lung cancer. Method: immunoSEQ multiplex PCR; TCRdb's copy keeps in-frame clones and lacks some. This sample carries around 130,000 clones, more than 80% of them seen once, and the ten largest clones take approximately 7.2%. This material consisted of peripheral blood, taken from a patient treated with radiotherapy plus ipilimumab. This clonotype was obtained from a human donor with non-small cell lung cancer that progressed on radiotherapy plus ipilimumab.

In DNA form, the CDR3 reads TGCGCCAGTTCACTCGTCTCAGGCGGGGACGAGCAGTACTTC. It yields the protein CASSLVSGGDEQYF. The chain couples TRBV5-1 to TRBJ2-7; D possibly corresponds to TRBD2 (6 bases). Germline V gene sequence: CDR1 SGHRS, CDR2 YFSETQ. The CDR3 is 14 residues long. Trimming took off 8 bases at V and 5 bases at J, with 20 bases between the two ends.